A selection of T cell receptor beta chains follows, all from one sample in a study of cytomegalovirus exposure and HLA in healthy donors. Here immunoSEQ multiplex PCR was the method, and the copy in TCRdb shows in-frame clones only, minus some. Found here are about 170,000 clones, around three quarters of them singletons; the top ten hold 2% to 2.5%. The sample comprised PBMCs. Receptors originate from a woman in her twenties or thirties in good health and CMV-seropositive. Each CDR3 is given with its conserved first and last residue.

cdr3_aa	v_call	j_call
CAWSPQGGGQPQHF	TRBV30	TRBJ1-5
CAISALLATDEQYF	TRBV10-3	TRBJ2-7
CASSVEVAGGHNEQFF	TRBV9	TRBJ2-1
CASSQNPGTGETQYF	TRBV4-3	TRBJ2-5
CSVEENQEAGYEQYF	TRBV29-1	TRBJ2-7
CASSIRGQGQPQHF	TRBV19	TRBJ1-5
CASSKALTDGQVRMNTEAFF	TRBV21-1	TRBJ1-1
CASSSGGSGANVLTF	TRBV11-3	TRBJ2-6
CASSIWADNSNQPQHF	TRBV19	TRBJ1-5
CATSLWIGDFNEKLFF	TRBV15	TRBJ1-4
CASSQPRDRAEAFF	TRBV16	TRBJ1-1
CASSSGTGYQPQHF	TRBV19	TRBJ1-5
CATGQGEKLFF	TRBV2	TRBJ1-4
CASSYQNSNQPQHF	TRBV6-5	TRBJ1-5
CASTHLGATTEAFF	TRBV6-6	TRBJ1-1
CASSAEQGGHTEAFF	TRBV19	TRBJ1-1
CASSLGQHTEAFF	TRBV27	TRBJ1-1
CASSYSEGMTEAFF	TRBV6-5	TRBJ1-1
CAISDQQPGLATGELFF	TRBV10-3	TRBJ2-2
CAWSVRADTQYF	TRBV30	TRBJ2-3
CASSLDNIAYGYTF	TRBV6-5	TRBJ1-2
CASSRTTGLNTEAFF	TRBV4-3	TRBJ1-1
CASSSNSGRSYNEQFF	TRBV5-1	TRBJ2-1
CASSATGGNTIYF	TRBV7-8	TRBJ1-3
CASTAGTGAAYEQYF	TRBV6-1	TRBJ2-7
CASSVAGSYNEQFF	TRBV11-2	TRBJ2-1
CASSSTDRGRYNEQFF	TRBV11-2	TRBJ2-1
CASGGRRDQETQYF	TRBV6-1	TRBJ2-5
CASSFRSPEAFF	TRBV18	TRBJ1-1
CASSFGDSRAFF	TRBV7-2	TRBJ1-1
CASSVVGEVTDTQYF	TRBV9	TRBJ2-3